This T cell receptor beta chain was found in a study of regulatory T cells in long-lasting Graves disease. CDR1 is SQVTM, CDR2 ANQGSEA, per germline. The CDR3 loop spans 13 amino acids. Trimming removed 7 bases from V and 5 bases from J; junction bases left unmatched: 6. This clonotype was found a few times. To make TCR beta libraries, researchers used iRepertoire HTBI primers and Arm-PCR of CDR3 regions. Via MiXCR, TCRdb re-called the multiplex PCR reads, giving one row per CDR3 protein. The sample contains hundreds of thousands of distinct CDR3 sequences, about 16% of which appear only once. Time point noted: newly diagnosed GD, antithyroid drugs for less than 3 months. PBMC RNA was the source of the TCR library. This sample also appeared in a second study, on T cells in Graves' hyperthyroidism and ophthalmopathy.

The V gene is TRBV29-1, the J gene TRBJ1-1, with 11 bases fitting TRBD1. The specimen comprised peripheral blood mononuclear cells (PBMCs), sampled at new diagnosis, from a patient treated with antithyroid drugs. The TCR was taken from a woman aged 35-60 years with Graves disease. The CDR3 loop is CSAGRDRGTEAFF. CDR3 sequence (DNA): TGCAGCGCCGGACGGGACAGGGGGACTGAAGCTTTCTTT.